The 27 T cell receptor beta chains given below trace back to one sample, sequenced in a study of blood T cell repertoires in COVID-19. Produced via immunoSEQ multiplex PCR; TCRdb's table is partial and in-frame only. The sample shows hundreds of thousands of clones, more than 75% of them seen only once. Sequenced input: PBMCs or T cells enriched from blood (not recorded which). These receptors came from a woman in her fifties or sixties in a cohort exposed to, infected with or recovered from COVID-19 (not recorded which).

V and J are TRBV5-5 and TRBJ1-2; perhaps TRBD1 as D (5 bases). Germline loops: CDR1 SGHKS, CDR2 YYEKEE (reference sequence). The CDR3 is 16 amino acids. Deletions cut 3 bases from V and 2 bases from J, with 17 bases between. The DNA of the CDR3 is TGTGCCAGCAGCTCGCAAGTAGGGGAGGGGAACTATGGCTACACCTTC. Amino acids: CASSSQVGEGNYGYTF.

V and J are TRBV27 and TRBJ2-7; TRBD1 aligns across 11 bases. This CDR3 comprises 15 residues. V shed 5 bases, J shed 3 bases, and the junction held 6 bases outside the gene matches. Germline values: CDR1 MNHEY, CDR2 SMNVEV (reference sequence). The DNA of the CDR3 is TGTGCCAGCAGTCCGGGGGGACAGGGGGTCTACGAGCAGTACTTC. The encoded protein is CASSPGGQGVYEQYF.

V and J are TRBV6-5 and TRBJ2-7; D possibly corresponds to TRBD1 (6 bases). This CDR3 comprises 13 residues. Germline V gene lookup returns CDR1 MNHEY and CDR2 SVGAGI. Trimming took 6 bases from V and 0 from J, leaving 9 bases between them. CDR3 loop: CASRTTGSYEQYF. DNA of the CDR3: TGTGCCAGCAGGACGACAGGCTCCTACGAGCAGTACTTC.

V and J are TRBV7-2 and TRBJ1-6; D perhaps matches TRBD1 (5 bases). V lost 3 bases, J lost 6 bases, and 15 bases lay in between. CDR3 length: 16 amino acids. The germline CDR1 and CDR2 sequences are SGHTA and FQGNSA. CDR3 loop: CASSLAGRGVNSPLHF. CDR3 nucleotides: TGTGCCAGCAGCTTGGCCGGCCGGGGGGTTAATTCACCCCTCCACTTT.

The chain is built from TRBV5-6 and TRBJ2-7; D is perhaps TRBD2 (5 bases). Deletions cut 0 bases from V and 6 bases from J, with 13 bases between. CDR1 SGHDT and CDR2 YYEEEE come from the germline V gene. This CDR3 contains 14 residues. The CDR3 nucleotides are TGTGCCAGCAGCTTGGGGGGATGGAGCGGCGAGCAGTACTTC. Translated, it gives CASSLGGWSGEQYF.

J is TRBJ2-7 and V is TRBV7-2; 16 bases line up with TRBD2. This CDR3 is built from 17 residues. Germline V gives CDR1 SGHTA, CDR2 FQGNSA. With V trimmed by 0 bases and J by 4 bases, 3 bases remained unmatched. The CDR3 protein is CASSLAGTSGRAYEQYF. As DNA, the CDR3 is TGTGCCAGCAGCTTAGCGGGGACTAGCGGGAGGGCATACGAGCAGTACTTC. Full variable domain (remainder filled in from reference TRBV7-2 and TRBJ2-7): GAGVSQSPSNKVTEKGKDVELRCDPISGHTALYWYRQSLGQGLEFLIYFQGNSAPDKSGLPSDRFSAERTGGSVSTLTIQRTQQEDSAVYLCASSLAGTSGRAYEQYFGPGTRLTVT.

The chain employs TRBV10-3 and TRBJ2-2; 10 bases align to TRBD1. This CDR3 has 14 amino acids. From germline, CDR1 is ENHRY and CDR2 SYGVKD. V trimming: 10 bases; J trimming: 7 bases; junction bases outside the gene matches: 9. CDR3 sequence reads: CANGQGGANGELFF. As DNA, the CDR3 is TGTGCCAACGGACAGGGGGGGGCTAACGGGGAGCTGTTTTTT.

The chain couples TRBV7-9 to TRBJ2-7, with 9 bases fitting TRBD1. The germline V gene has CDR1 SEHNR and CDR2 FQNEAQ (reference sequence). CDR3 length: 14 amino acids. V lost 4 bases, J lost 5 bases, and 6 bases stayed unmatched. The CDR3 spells CASSSGQGLDEQYF. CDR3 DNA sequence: TGTGCCAGCAGCTCGGGACAGGGTTTGGACGAGCAGTACTTC.

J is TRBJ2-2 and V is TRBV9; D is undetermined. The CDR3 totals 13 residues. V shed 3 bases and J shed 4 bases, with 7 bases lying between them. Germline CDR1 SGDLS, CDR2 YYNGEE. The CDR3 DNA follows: TGTGCCAGCAGCGGCACGGGCACCGGGGAGCTGTTTTTT. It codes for CASSGTGTGELFF.

The CDR3 spells CASSSSGSSYNEQFF. In DNA form, the CDR3 reads TGTGCCAGCAGCTCAAGCGGGTCCTCCTACAATGAGCAGTTCTTC. The gene calls are TRBV11-2 and TRBJ2-1, with D perhaps TRBD2 (6 bases). Germline V gives CDR1 SGHAT, CDR2 FQNNGV. V was shortened by 4 bases and J by 0 bases, with 10 bases between the two germline ends. The CDR3 sequence is 15 residues long.

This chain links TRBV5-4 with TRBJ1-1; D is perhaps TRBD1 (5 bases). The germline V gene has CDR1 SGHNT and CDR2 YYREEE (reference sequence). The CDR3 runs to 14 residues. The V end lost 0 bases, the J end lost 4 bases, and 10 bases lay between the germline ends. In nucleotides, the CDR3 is TGTGCCAGCAGCTTGGCGGGGGGAGTCACTGAAGCTTTCTTT. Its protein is CASSLAGGVTEAFF.

DNA for the CDR3: TGTGCCAGCAGTGAAGTGTCCGGACAGGAGCAGTTCTTC. Translated: CASSEVSGQEQFF. V gene TRBV2 combines with J gene TRBJ2-1; tentatively, D is TRBD1 (6 bases). Trimming took 1 base from V and 10 from J, leaving 11 bases between them. There are 13 residues in the CDR3. Per germline, CDR1 SNHLY and CDR2 FYNNEI. Full variable domain (remainder filled in from reference TRBV2 and TRBJ2-1): EPEVTQTPSHQVTQMGQEVILRCVPISNHLYFYWYRQILGQKVEFLVSFYNNEISEKSEIFDDQFSVERPDGSNFTLKIRSTKLEDSAMYFCASSEVSGQEQFFGPGTRLTVL.

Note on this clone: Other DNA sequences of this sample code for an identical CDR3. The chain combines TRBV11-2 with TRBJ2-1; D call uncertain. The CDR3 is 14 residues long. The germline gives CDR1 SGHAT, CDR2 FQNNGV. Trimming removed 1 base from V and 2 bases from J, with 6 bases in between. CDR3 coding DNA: TGTGCCAGCAGCTTAGCGGGTACCTACAATGAGCAGTTCTTC. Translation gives CASSLAGTYNEQFF.

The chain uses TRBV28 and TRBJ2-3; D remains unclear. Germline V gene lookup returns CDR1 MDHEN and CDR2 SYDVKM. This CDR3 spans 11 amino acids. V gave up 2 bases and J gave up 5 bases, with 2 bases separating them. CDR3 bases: TGTGCCAGCAGTTTACAAGATACGCAGTATTTT. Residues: CASSLQDTQYF.

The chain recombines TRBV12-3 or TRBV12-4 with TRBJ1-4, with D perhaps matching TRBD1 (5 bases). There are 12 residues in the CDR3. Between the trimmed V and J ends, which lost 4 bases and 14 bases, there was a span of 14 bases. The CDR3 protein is CASSWGDGKLFF. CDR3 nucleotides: TGTGCCAGCAGTTGGGGGGATGGAAAGCTGTTTTTT.

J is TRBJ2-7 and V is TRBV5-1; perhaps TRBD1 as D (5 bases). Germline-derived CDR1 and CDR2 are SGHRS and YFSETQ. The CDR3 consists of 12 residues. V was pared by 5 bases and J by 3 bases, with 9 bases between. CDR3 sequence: CASRGQNYEQYF. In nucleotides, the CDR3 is TGCGCCAGCAGGGGGCAGAACTACGAGCAGTACTTC.

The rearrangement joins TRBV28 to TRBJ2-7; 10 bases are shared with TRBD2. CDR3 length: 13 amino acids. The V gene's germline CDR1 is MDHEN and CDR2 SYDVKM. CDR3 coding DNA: TGTGGCATCTCACTAGCGGGGAATTACGAGCAGTACTTC. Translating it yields CGISLAGNYEQYF.

CDR3 residues: CASSPGGTSGYEQYF. The CDR3 DNA reads as TGTGCCAGCAGCCCCGGCGGGACTAGCGGCTACGAGCAGTACTTC. The chain couples TRBV6-2 or TRBV6-3 to TRBJ2-7; TRBD2 matches 11 bases. The CDR3 totals 15 residues. The trim removed 6 bases at V and 3 bases at J, leaving 7 bases unmatched. The germline gives CDR1 MNHEY, CDR2 SVGEGT.

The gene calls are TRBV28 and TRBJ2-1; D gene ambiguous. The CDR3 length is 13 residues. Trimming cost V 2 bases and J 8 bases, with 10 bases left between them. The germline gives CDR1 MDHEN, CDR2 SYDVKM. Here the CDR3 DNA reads TGTGCCAGCAGTTTAAACGGTATATATGAGCAGTTCTTC. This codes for CASSLNGIYEQFF.

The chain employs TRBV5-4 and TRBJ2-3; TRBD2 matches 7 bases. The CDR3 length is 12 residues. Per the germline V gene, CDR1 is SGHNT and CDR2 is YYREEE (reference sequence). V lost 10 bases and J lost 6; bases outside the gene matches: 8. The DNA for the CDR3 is TGTGCCGCCAGCGGGAATGGGGATACGCAGTATTTT. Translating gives CAASGNGDTQYF.

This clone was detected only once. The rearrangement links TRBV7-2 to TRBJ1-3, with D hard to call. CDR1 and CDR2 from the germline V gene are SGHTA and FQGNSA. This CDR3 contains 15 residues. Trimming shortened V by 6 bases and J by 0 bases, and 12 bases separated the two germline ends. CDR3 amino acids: CASSRLQSSGNTIYF. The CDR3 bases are TGTGCCAGCAGTCGCTTACAGAGCTCTGGAAACACCATATATTTT.

Here the CDR3 DNA reads TGTGCCAGCAGGACTCAGGGGGCCCTTAATTCACCCCTCCACTTT. This sequence encodes CASRTQGALNSPLHF. The chain combines TRBV6-5 with TRBJ1-6; 8 bases agree with TRBD1. CDR3 length: 15 residues. Germline assignment: CDR1 MNHEY and CDR2 SVGAGI. Trimming took 6 bases from V and 6 from J; bases not matched to a gene: 7.

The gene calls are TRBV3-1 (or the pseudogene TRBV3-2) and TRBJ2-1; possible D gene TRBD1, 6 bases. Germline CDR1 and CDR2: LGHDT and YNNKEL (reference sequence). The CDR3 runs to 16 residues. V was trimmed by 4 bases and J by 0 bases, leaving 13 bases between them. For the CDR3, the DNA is TGTGCCAGCAGCCCCTACCGGGACAACTCCTACAATGAGCAGTTCTTC. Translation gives CASSPYRDNSYNEQFF.

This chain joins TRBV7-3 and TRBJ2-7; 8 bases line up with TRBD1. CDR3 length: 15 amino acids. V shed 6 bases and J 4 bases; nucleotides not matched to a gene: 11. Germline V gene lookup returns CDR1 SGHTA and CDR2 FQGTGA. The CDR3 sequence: CASSPGQGLVYEQYF. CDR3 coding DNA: TGTGCCAGCAGTCCCGGACAGGGTTTGGTTTACGAGCAGTACTTC. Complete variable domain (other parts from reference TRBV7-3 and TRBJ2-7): GAGVSQTPSNKVTEKGKYVELRCDPISGHTALYWYRQSLGQGPEFLIYFQGTGAADDSGLPNDRFFAVRPEGSVSTLKIQRTERGDSAVYLCASSPGQGLVYEQYFGPGTRLTVT.

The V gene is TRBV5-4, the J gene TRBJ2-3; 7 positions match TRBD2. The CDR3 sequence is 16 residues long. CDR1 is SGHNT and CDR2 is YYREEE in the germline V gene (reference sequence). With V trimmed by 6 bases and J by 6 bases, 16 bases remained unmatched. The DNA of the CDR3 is TGTGCCAGCACCCCCGGCGGGACTAATGCCAGGGATACGCAGTATTTT. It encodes CASTPGGTNARDTQYF.

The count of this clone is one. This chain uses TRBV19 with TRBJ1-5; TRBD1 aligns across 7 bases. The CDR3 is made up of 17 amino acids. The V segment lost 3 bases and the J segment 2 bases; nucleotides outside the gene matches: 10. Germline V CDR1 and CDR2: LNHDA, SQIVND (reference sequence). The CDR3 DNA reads TGTGCCAGTAGTATCAAGTCAGGGGGTTTTCGCAATCAGCCCCAGCATTTT. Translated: CASSIKSGGFRNQPQHF.

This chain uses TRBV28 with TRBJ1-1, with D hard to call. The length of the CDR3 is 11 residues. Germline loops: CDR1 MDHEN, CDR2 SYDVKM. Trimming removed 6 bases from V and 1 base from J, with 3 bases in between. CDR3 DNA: TGTGCCAGCAGAGCGAACACTGAAGCTTTCTTT. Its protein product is CASRANTEAFF.